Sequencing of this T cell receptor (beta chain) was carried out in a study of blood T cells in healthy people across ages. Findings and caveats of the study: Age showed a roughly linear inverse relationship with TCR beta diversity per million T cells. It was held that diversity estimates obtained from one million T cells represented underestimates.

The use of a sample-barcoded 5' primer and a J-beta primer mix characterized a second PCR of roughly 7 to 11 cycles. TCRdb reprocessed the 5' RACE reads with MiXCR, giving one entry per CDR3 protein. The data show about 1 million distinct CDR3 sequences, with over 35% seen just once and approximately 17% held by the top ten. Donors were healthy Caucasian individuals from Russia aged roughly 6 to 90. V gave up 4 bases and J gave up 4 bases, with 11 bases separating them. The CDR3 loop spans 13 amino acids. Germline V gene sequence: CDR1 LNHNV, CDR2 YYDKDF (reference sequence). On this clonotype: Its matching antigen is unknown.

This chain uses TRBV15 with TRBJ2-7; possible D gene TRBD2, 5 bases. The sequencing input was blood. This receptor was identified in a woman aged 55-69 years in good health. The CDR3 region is CATSTEGRYEQYF. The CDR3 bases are TGTGCCACCAGCACTGAGGGTAGGTACGAGCAGTACTTC.